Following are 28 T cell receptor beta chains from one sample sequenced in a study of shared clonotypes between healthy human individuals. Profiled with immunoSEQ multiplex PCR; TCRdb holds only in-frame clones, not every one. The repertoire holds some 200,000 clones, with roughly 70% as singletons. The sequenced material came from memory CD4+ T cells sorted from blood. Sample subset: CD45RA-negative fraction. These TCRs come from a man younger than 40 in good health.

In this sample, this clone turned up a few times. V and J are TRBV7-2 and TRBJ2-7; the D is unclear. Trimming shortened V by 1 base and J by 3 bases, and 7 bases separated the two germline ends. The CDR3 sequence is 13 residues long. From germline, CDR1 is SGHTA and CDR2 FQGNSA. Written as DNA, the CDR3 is TGTGCCAGCAGCTTAGTGGTCCTCTACGAGCAGTACTTC. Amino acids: CASSLVVLYEQYF. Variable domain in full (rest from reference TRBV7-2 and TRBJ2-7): GAGVSQSPSNKVTEKGKDVELRCDPISGHTALYWYRQSLGQGLEFLIYFQGNSAPDKSGLPSDRFSAERTGGSVSTLTIQRTQQEDSAVYLCASSLVVLYEQYFGPGTRLTVT.

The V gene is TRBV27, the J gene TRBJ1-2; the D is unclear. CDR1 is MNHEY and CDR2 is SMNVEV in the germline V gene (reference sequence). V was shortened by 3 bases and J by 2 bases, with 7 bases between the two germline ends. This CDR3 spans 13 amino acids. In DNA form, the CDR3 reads TGTGCCAGCAGTTTCTCCCAGAACTATGGCTACACCTTC. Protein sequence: CASSFSQNYGYTF.

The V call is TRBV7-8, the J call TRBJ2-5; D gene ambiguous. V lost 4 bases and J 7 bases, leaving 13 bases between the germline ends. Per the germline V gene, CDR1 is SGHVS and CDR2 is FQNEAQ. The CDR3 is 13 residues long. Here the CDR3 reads CASSSLEVGTQYF. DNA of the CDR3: TGTGCCAGCAGCTCGTTAGAGGTCGGGACCCAGTACTTC.

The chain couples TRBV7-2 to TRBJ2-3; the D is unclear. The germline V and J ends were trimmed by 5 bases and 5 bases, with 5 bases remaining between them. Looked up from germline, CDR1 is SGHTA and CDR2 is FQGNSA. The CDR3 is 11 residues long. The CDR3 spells CASSPQDTQYF. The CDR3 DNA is TGTGCCAGCAGCCCACAAGATACGCAGTATTTT.

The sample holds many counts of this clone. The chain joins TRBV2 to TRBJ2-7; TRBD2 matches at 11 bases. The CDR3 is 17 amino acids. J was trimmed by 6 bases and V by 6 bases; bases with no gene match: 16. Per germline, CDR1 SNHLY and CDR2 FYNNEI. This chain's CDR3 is CASSMIAGGPQPAEQYF. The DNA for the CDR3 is TGTGCCAGCAGCATGATAGCGGGAGGGCCCCAACCGGCCGAGCAGTACTTC.

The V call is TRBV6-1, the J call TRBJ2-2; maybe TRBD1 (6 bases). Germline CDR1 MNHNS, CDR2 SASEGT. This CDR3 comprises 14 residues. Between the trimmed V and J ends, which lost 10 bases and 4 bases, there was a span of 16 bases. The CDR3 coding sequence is TGTGCCACCACGGGGACATCTACCACCGGGGAGCTGTTTTTT. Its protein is CATTGTSTTGELFF.

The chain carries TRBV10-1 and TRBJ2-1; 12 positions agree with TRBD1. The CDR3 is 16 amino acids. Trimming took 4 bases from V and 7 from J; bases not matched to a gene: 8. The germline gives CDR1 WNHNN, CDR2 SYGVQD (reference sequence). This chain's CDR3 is CASSVAGTGGLNEQFF. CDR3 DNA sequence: TGCGCCAGCAGTGTGGCCGGGACAGGGGGCCTTAATGAGCAGTTCTTC.

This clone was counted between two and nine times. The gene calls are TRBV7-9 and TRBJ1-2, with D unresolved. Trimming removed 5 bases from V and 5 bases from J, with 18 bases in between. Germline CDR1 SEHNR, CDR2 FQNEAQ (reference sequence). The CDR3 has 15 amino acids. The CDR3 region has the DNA TGTGCCAGCAGCCCACCTAAAGGGCGCCCGTATGGCTACACCTTC. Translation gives CASSPPKGRPYGYTF.

The CDR3 sequence is CASSLGLSSGELFF. In DNA form, the CDR3 reads TGTGCCAGCAGCTTAGGCCTCTCATCCGGGGAGCTGTTTTTT. This chain joins TRBV7-9 and TRBJ2-2, with D unresolved. CDR1 SEHNR and CDR2 FQNEAQ come from the germline V gene (reference sequence). The CDR3 sequence is 14 residues long. V was shortened by 1 base and J by 6 bases, with 9 bases between the two germline ends. Drawing the rest from reference TRBV7-9 and TRBJ2-2, the complete variable domain is DTGVSQNPRHKITKRGQNVTFRCDPISEHNRLYWYRQTLGQGPEFLTYFQNEAQLEKSRLLSDRFSAERPKGSFSTLEIQRTEQGDSAMYLCASSLGLSSGELFFGEGSRLTVL.

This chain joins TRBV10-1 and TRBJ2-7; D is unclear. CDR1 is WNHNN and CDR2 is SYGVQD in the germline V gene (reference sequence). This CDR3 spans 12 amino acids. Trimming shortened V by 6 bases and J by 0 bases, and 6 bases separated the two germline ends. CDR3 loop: CASSVSSYEQYF. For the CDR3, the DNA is TGCGCCAGCAGCGTTAGCTCCTACGAGCAGTACTTC.

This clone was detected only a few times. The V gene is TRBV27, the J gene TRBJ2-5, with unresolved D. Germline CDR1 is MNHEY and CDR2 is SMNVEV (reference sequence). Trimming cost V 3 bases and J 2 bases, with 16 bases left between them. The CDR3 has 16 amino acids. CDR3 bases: TGTGCCAGCAGTTTTACGAGTCGAAGGAAACAAGAGACCCAGTACTTC. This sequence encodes CASSFTSRRKQETQYF.

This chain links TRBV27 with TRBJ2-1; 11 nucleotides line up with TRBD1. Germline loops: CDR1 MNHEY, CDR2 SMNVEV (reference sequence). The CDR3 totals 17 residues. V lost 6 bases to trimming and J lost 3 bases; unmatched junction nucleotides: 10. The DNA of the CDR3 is TGTGCCAGCAGGAAGGAACGGGGACAGGGGGACTACAATGAGCAGTTCTTC. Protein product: CASRKERGQGDYNEQFF.

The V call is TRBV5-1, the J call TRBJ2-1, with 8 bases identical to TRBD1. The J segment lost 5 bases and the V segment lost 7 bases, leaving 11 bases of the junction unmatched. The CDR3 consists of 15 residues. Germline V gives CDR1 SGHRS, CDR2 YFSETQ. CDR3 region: CASGEVRGLNNEQFF. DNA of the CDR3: TGCGCCAGCGGTGAAGTCAGGGGGCTGAACAATGAGCAGTTCTTC.

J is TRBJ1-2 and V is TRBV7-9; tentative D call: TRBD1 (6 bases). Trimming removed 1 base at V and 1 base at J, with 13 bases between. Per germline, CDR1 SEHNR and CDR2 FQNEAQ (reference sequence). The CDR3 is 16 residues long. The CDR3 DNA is TGTGCCAGCAGCTTAGAGAGGCCAGGGGTTAACTATGGCTACACCTTC. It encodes CASSLERPGVNYGYTF.

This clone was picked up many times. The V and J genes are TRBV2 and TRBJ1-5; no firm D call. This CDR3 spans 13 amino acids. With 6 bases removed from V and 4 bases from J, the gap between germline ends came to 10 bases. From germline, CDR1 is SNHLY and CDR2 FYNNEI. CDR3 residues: CASRRVENQPQHF. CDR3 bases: TGTGCCAGCAGGAGGGTAGAAAATCAGCCCCAGCATTTT.

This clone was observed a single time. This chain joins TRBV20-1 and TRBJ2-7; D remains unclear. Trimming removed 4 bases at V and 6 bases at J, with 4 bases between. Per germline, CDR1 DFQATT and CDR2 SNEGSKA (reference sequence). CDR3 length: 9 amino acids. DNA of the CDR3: TGCAGTGCTACAGGCGAGCAGTACTTC. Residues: CSATGEQYF.

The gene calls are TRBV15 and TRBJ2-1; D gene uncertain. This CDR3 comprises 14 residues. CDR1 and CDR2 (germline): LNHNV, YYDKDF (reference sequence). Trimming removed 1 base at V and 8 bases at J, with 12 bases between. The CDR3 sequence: CATSRGSVGDEQFF. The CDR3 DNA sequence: TGTGCCACCAGCAGAGGTTCGGTCGGAGATGAGCAGTTCTTC.

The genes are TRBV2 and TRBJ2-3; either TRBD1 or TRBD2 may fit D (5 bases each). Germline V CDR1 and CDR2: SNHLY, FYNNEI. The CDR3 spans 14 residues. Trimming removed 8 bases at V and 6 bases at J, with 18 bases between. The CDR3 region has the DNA TGTGCCAGCGCCCGGGGACCCTTTGTGGATACGCAGTATTTT. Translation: CASARGPFVDTQYF.

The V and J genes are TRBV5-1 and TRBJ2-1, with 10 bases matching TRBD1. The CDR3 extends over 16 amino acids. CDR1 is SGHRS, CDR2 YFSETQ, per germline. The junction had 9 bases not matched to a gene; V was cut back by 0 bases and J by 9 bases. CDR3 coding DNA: TGCGCCAGCAGCTTGGAGACAGGGGGCGTTTATAGTGAGCAGTTCTTC. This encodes CASSLETGGVYSEQFF.

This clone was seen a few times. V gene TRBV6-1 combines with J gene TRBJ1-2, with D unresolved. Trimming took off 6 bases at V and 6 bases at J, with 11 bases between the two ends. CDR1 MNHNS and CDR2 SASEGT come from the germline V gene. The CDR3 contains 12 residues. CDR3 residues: CASSEGLHGYTF. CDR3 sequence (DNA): TGTGCCAGCAGCGAGGGCCTCCATGGCTACACCTTC.

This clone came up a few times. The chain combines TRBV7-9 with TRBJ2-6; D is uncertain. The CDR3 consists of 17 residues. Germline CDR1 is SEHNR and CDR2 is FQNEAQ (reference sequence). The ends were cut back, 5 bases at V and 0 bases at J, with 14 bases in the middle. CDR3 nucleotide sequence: TGTGCCAGCAGCGACCCCGGACCGTTCTCTGGGGCCAACGTCCTGACTTTC. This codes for CASSDPGPFSGANVLTF.

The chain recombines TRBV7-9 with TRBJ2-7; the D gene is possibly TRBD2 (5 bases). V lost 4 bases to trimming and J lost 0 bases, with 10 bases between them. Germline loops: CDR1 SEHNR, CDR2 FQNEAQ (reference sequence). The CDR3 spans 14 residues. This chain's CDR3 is CASSWTGTSYEQYF. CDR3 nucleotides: TGTGCCAGCAGCTGGACGGGAACCTCCTACGAGCAGTACTTC.

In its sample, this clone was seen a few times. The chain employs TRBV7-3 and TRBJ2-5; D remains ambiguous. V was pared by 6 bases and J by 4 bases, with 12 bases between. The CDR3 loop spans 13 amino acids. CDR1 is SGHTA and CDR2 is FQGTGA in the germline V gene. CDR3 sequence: CASSPNVVETQYF. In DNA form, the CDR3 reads TGTGCCAGCAGTCCAAACGTCGTAGAGACCCAGTACTTC.

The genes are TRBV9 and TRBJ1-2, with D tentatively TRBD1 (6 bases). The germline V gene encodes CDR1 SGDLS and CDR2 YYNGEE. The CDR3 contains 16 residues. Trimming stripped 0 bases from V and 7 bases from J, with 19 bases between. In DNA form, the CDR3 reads TGTGCCAGCAGCGTAGCCGCGCAGGGGCCCCCCAGTGGCTACACCTTC. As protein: CASSVAAQGPPSGYTF.

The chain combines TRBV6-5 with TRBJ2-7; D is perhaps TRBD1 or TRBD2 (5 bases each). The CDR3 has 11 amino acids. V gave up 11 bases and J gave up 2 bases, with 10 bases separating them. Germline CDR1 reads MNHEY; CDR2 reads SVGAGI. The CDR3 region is CAARGPYEQYF. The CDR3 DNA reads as TGTGCCGCCCGGGGCCCCTACGAGCAGTACTTC.

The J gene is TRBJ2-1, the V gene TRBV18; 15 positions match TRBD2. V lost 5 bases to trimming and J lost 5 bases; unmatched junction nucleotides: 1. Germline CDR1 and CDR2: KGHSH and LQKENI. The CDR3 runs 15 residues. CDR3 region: CASSGLAGGDNEQFF. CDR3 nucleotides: TGTGCCAGCTCAGGACTAGCGGGAGGGGACAATGAGCAGTTCTTC. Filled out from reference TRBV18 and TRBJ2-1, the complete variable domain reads NAGVMQNPRHLVRRRGQEARLRCSPMKGHSHVYWYRQLPEEGLKFMVYLQKENIIDESGMPKERFSAEFPKEGPSILRIQQVVRGDSAAYFCASSGLAGGDNEQFFGPGTRLTVL.

The CDR3, as DNA: TGTGCCAGCAGCGTAGAGACTAGCGGGATGGGGACAGATACGCAGTATTTT. Translation gives CASSVETSGMGTDTQYF. The chain links TRBV9 to TRBJ2-3; TRBD2 matches 11 bases. CDR3 length: 17 residues. CDR1 and CDR2 from the germline V gene are SGDLS and YYNGEE. The trim removed 0 bases at V and 3 bases at J, leaving 6 bases unmatched.

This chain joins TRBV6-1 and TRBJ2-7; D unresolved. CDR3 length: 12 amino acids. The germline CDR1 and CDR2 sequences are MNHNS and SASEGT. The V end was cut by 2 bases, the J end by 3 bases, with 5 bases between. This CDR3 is CASSEHFYEQYF. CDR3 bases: TGTGCCAGCAGTGAACACTTCTACGAGCAGTACTTC.